The rows below give T cell receptor beta chains drawn from one sample of a study of blood T cell repertoires in COVID-19. TCRdb's table, derived via immunoSEQ multiplex PCR, lists solely in-frame clones and lacks some. The sample shows tens of thousands of clones, roughly nine tenths of them seen only once. Sequencing used peripheral blood. Receptors originate from a middle-aged man with active COVID-19. CDR3s include the opening cysteine and the closing phenylalanine or tryptophan. A D gene is named only where the DNA matches it firmly. Only some rows state a clone size, as once, few, many or a class for expanded clones.

v_call	d_call	clone_size	cdr3_length	j_call	cdr3_nt	cdr3_aa
TRBV20-1	.	once	14	TRBJ2-1	TGCAGTGCTAGTCGGTTAGCGGAGGGGAGTGAGCAGTTCTTC	CSASRLAEGSEQFF
TRBV3-1/TRBV3-2	TRBD1	.	18	TRBJ2-7	TGTGCCAGCAGCCCCGTCCCGGGACAGGGCCGAAGCTCCTACGAGCAGTACTTC	CASSPVPGQGRSSYEQYF
TRBV10-1	.	.	13	TRBJ2-1	TGCGCCAGCAGCTCATACAGGACGAGCGAGCAGTTCTTC	CASSSYRTSEQFF
TRBV3-1/TRBV3-2	.	.	12	TRBJ2-3	TGTGCCAGCAGCCCGCGGCTAGATACGCAGTATTTT	CASSPRLDTQYF
TRBV30	TRBD2	.	14	TRBJ2-3	TGTGCCTGGGGGCGGGCGGGAGAGGCAGATACGCAGTATTTT	CAWGRAGEADTQYF
TRBV9	.	.	14	TRBJ1-1	TGTGCCAGCAGCGTCCACAGGACGAACACTGAAGCTTTCTTT	CASSVHRTNTEAFF
TRBV7-8	.	.	12	TRBJ2-7	TGTGCCAGCAGCCCATACAGCTACGAGCAGTACTTC	CASSPYSYEQYF
TRBV11-2	.	.	13	TRBJ2-1	TGTGCCAGCCTGGCCGGGGGTTACAATGAGCAGTTCTTC	CASLAGGYNEQFF
TRBV6-1	.	.	13	TRBJ2-1	TGTGCCAGCAGTGAAGGCCCACAGAATGAGCAGTTCTTC	CASSEGPQNEQFF
TRBV5-1	TRBD2	.	16	TRBJ2-3	TGCGCCAGCAGCGGGAGACTAGCGGGAGGGCGATATACGCAGTATTTT	CASSGRLAGGRYTQYF
TRBV24-1	TRBD1	.	15	TRBJ2-3	TGTGCCACCAGTGATCCCGGGACAGCCACAGATACGCAGTATTTT	CATSDPGTATDTQYF
TRBV7-6	TRBD2	.	15	TRBJ2-7	TGTGCCAGCAGCTCGCAACTAGCGGGATTCAACGAGCAGTACTTC	CASSSQLAGFNEQYF
TRBV11-2	.	.	14	TRBJ1-1	TGTGCCAGCAGCTTAGACGGGTGGGTCACTGAAGCTTTCTTT	CASSLDGWVTEAFF
TRBV7-7	.	.	15	TRBJ2-5	TGTGCCAGCAGCTTAGTGGCGGGGCCCCAAGAGACCCAGTACTTC	CASSLVAGPQETQYF